These 15 T cell receptor beta chains were all obtained from the same sample, sequenced in a study of blood T cell repertoires in COVID-19. Produced via immunoSEQ multiplex PCR; TCRdb's table is partial and in-frame only. The profile shows under 250,000 clones, roughly nine tenths of them singletons. Sequencing was carried out using peripheral blood. The origin of the receptors is a man aged 35 to 55 with acute or convalescent COVID-19.

The gene calls are TRBV7-9 and TRBJ1-2; 9 bases map to TRBD1. Germline CDR1 is SEHNR and CDR2 is FQNEAQ (reference sequence). V lost 10 bases to trimming and J lost 3 bases; unmatched junction nucleotides: 9. The CDR3 totals 14 residues. As DNA, the CDR3 is TGTGCCACGCCCTACAGGGGGCGCGACTATGGCTACACCTTC. Translating gives CATPYRGRDYGYTF.

The genes are TRBV5-4 and TRBJ2-5, with 9 bases fitting TRBD2. The CDR3 loop spans 14 amino acids. V gave up 6 bases and J gave up 4 bases; unmatched junction bases: 7. Germline V gene sequence: CDR1 SGHNT, CDR2 YYREEE (reference sequence). CDR3 sequence reads: CASTEAGGRETQYF. The CDR3, as DNA: TGTGCCAGCACGGAGGCGGGGGGGCGAGAGACCCAGTACTTC.

This clone was counted a single time. The CDR3 nucleotides are TGTGCCAGCGGTCTAGCGGGAGAGGGTACAGATACGCAGTATTTT. This sequence encodes CASGLAGEGTDTQYF. V gene TRBV6-6 combines with J gene TRBJ2-3; 10 bases align to TRBD2. V lost 8 bases to trimming and J lost 3 bases; unmatched junction nucleotides: 8. This CDR3 contains 15 residues. Germline V gene data show CDR1 as MNHNY and CDR2 as SVGAGI (reference sequence).

This clone was observed a few times. Written as DNA, the CDR3 is TGTGCCAGCAGTCGGGACAGGATTTCGCAAGAGACCCAGTACTTC. This encodes CASSRDRISQETQYF. This chain links TRBV2 with TRBJ2-5; 8 positions match TRBD1. V lost 5 bases and J lost 2; bases outside the gene matches: 7. The CDR3 totals 15 residues. Looked up from germline, CDR1 is SNHLY and CDR2 is FYNNEI.

The chain combines TRBV2 with TRBJ2-7, with a tentative D call TRBD1 (5 bases). The CDR3 runs 13 residues. V lost 3 bases and J lost 4, with 10 bases in between. Per the germline V gene, CDR1 is SNHLY and CDR2 is FYNNEI. The DNA for the CDR3 is TGTGCCAGCAGTGAGAGGACATTTTACGAGCAGTACTTC. Its translation is CASSERTFYEQYF.

CDR3 coding DNA: TGTGCCAGCAGCCCCCTGACTAGCGGGAGCTCCTACGAGCAGTACTTC. Translation: CASSPLTSGSSYEQYF. The chain carries TRBV28 and TRBJ2-7; TRBD2 aligns across 12 bases. With V trimmed by 6 bases and J by 0 bases, 6 bases remained unmatched. The CDR3 has 16 residues. Germline loops: CDR1 MDHEN, CDR2 SYDVKM. Drawing the rest from reference TRBV28 and TRBJ2-7, the complete variable domain is DVKVTQSSRYLVKRTGEKVFLECVQDMDHENMFWYRQDPGLGLRLIYFSYDVKMKEKGDIPEGYSVSREKKERFSLILESASTNQTSMYLCASSPLTSGSSYEQYFGPGTRLTVT.

The CDR3: CASSHPTSGSGTQYF. Here the CDR3 DNA reads TGCGCCAGCAGCCACCCTACTAGCGGCTCTGGGACCCAGTACTTC. The chain links TRBV4-1 to TRBJ2-5, with 8 bases matching TRBD2. The V segment lost 3 bases and the J segment 7 bases; nucleotides outside the gene matches: 10. The germline gives CDR1 MGHRA, CDR2 YSYEKL. The CDR3 loop spans 15 amino acids.

The genes are TRBV4-3 and TRBJ2-1, with D possibly being TRBD2 (6 bases). The CDR3 consists of 15 residues. V lost 0 bases, J lost 5 bases, and 11 bases lay in between. Germline V gene sequence: CDR1 LGHNA, CDR2 YSLEER. CDR3: CASSQEPGDNNEQFF. The CDR3 DNA sequence: TGCGCCAGCAGCCAAGAACCGGGAGACAACAATGAGCAGTTCTTC.

The gene calls are TRBV4-3 and TRBJ2-5; D is unclear. The CDR3 has 15 amino acids. The V end was cut by 2 bases, the J end by 0 bases, with 10 bases between. Germline CDR1 reads LGHNA; CDR2 reads YSLEER. Here the CDR3 reads CASSQSRRYQETQYF. Written as DNA, the CDR3 is TGCGCCAGCAGCCAAAGTCGGCGGTACCAAGAGACCCAGTACTTC.

The rearrangement joins TRBV10-3 to TRBJ2-1, with D possibly matching TRBD2 (5 bases). CDR1 ENHRY and CDR2 SYGVKD come from the germline V gene. This CDR3 contains 13 residues. The V end was cut by 7 bases, the J end by 3 bases, with 10 bases between. CDR3 residues: CAITGGNYNEQFF. The CDR3 region has the DNA TGTGCCATCACTGGAGGTAACTACAATGAGCAGTTCTTC.

The chain uses TRBV4-1 and TRBJ1-1, with 7 nucleotides matching TRBD1. The CDR3 has 16 residues. Per germline, CDR1 MGHRA and CDR2 YSYEKL. V gave up 4 bases and J gave up 1 base; unmatched junction bases: 9. The CDR3 region is CASSLAPTGPNTEAFF. As DNA, the CDR3 is TGCGCCAGCAGCCTAGCCCCGACAGGGCCGAACACTGAAGCTTTCTTT.

V is TRBV7-9 and J is TRBJ2-1; 11 positions match TRBD2. The germline V gene encodes CDR1 SEHNR and CDR2 FQNEAQ (reference sequence). This CDR3 contains 13 residues. The V segment lost 8 bases and the J segment 7 bases; nucleotides outside the gene matches: 4. The CDR3, as DNA: TGTGCCAGCGGGACTAGCGGAGTGAATGAGCAGTTCTTC. Its protein is CASGTSGVNEQFF.

V gene TRBV18 combines with J gene TRBJ1-6; perhaps TRBD1 as D (6 bases). The CDR3 has 15 residues. CDR1 KGHSH and CDR2 LQKENI come from the germline V gene. V gave up 1 base and J gave up 15 bases, with 19 bases separating them. CDR3 in DNA: TGTGCCAGCTCACCACGGGGGATACAGGGTTCCGGCCTCCACTTT. Translating it yields CASSPRGIQGSGLHF.

This chain uses TRBV10-3 with TRBJ2-5; TRBD1 aligns across 8 bases. The germline V gene has CDR1 ENHRY and CDR2 SYGVKD. Losses at the gene ends were 1 base for V and 5 bases for J; bases not matched to a gene: 9. The CDR3 is made up of 16 amino acids. CDR3 amino acids: CAISEWAGGSDETQYF. CDR3 in DNA: TGTGCCATCAGTGAGTGGGCAGGGGGCTCAGATGAGACCCAGTACTTC.

This sequence joins TRBV7-9 and TRBJ1-5, with a weak D call TRBD1 (6 bases). Germline CDR1 is SEHNR and CDR2 is FQNEAQ (reference sequence). The CDR3 covers 13 residues. Trimming left V 5 bases short and J 5 bases short, with 10 bases between. DNA of the CDR3: TGTGCCAGCAGCAGGGGGAGTGATCAGCCCCAGCATTTT. Translation: CASSRGSDQPQHF.